A selection of T cell receptor beta chains follows, all from one sample in a study of vaccination and CD4 T cells after COVID-19. These receptors' antigens are unknown. Using its own MiXCR run on the PCR reads, TCRdb lists one record per CDR3 protein. The table lists about 25,000 distinct CDR3 sequences, over 45% of them singletons, with about 6.3% in the top ten. Specimen: CD4+ T cells from blood, cultured in vitro. These receptors were taken from a human donor who had recovered from COVID-19. Both conserved end residues are part of each CDR3. A D gene is named only where the DNA matches it firmly. Clone sizes are given selectively: once, few, many, or a class where the clone is expanded.

j_call,clone_size,v_call,d_call,cdr3_nt,cdr3_aa
TRBJ1-1,few,TRBV2,-,TGTGCCAGCAGACAGATGGTGGCTTTCTTT,CASRQMVAFF
TRBJ1-4,-,TRBV6-1,TRBD1,TGTGCCAGCAGTGAAGGAGACAGGGTTAATGAAAAACTGTTTTTT,CASSEGDRVNEKLFF
TRBJ1-1,-,TRBV20-1,-,TGCAGTGCTAGAGATCGGAGGGGCAGCGCCACTGAAGCTTTCTTT,CSARDRRGSATEAFF
TRBJ1-1,-,TRBV9,-,TGTGCCAGCAGCGTAGACTGGGGAAACACTGAAGCTTTCTTT,CASSVDWGNTEAFF
TRBJ1-2,once,TRBV20-1,TRBD1,TGCAGTGCCCGACAGGGAGGTGGCTATGGCTACACCTTC,CSARQGGGYGYTF
TRBJ1-5,-,TRBV7-2,-,TGTGCCAGCAGCTTATTCGCAGGGCCCAATCAGCCCCAGCATTTT,CASSLFAGPNQPQHF
TRBJ1-1,-,TRBV5-1,-,TGCGCCAGCAGCTTGATAGGGAGCTCTGTGGTCACTGAAGCTTTCTTT,CASSLIGSSVVTEAFF
TRBJ1-5,few,TRBV20-1,TRBD1,TGCAGTGCTAGAGATGGGGCAGGGGGGCAGCCCCAGCATTTT,CSARDGAGGQPQHF
TRBJ1-1,-,TRBV20-1,-,TGCAGTGCTAGTCGACAGGCGAACGCTGAAGCTTTCTTT,CSASRQANAEAFF
TRBJ1-1,-,TRBV19,-,TGTGCCAGTAGTCCGTCTATAAGAGGAACTGAAGCTTTCTTT,CASSPSIRGTEAFF
TRBJ2-1,-,TRBV7-2,-,TGTGCCAGCAGCTTAAGTGTACGCTCCTACAATGAGCAGTTCTTC,CASSLSVRSYNEQFF
TRBJ2-3,few,TRBV20-1,-,TGCAGTGCTAGGGGGAGTAGCACAGATACGCAGTATTTT,CSARGSSTDTQYF
TRBJ1-1,few,TRBV6-1,TRBD1,TGTGCCACGCAGGGGGCGGTCACTGAAGCTTTCTTT,CATQGAVTEAFF
TRBJ2-1,-,TRBV7-2,-,TGTGCCAGCAGCTTGCGAGGATCCTACAATGAGCAGTTCTTC,CASSLRGSYNEQFF
TRBJ2-5,-,TRBV5-1,-,TGCGCCAGCAGCTTGGTGCCGACGGGGGCCCAGTACTTC,CASSLVPTGAQYF
TRBJ2-5,-,TRBV9,-,TGTGCCAGCAGCCCTCAGGGCCCCGGACATTCACAGTACTTC,CASSPQGPGHSQYF
TRBJ2-3,-,TRBV19,TRBD2,TGTGCCAGTAGTATAGAAGGGCTAGCGGCGAACACAGATACGCAGTATTTT,CASSIEGLAANTDTQYF
TRBJ2-1,-,TRBV11-2,TRBD1,TGTGCCAGCAGCTTGGCCCTAGGGACAGGGCCTTATGAGCAGTTCTTC,CASSLALGTGPYEQFF
TRBJ1-1,-,TRBV10-3,-,TGTGCCATCAGTGAACCGGGAAGGGCAGGGTACACTGAAGCTTTCTTT,CAISEPGRAGYTEAFF
TRBJ2-7,-,TRBV20-1,TRBD1,TGCAGTGCCAGGACCGGGACAGGGAGATACGAGCAGTACTTC,CSARTGTGRYEQYF
TRBJ1-2,few,TRBV20-1,TRBD1,TGCAGTGCCCCACGGCCGGGACAGGTTGGCTATGGCTACACCTTC,CSAPRPGQVGYGYTF
TRBJ2-7,-,TRBV6-2/TRBV6-3,-,TGTGCCAGCAGTTACTATCAGGGAATGCCCTACGAGCAGTACTTC,CASSYYQGMPYEQYF
TRBJ1-1,-,TRBV12-3/TRBV12-4,-,TGTGCCAGCAGTTTAGGACTCGCCGGAAACACTGAAGCTTTCTTT,CASSLGLAGNTEAFF
TRBJ2-7,few,TRBV6-1,TRBD2,TGTGCCAGCACCCAAACAGGTCGTAGCGGGAGGAACGAGCAGTACTTC,CASTQTGRSGRNEQYF
TRBJ1-1,-,TRBV2,-,TGTGCCAGCATTGAGGGGCGGATGAACACTGAAGCTTTCTTT,CASIEGRMNTEAFF
TRBJ1-5,-,TRBV28,TRBD1,TGTGCCAGCAGTCACTATCCGATGGACAGGGGCAATCAGCCCCAGCATTTT,CASSHYPMDRGNQPQHF
TRBJ1-2,few,TRBV7-2,TRBD1,TGTGCCAGCAGCTCCCGGGACAGTTATGGCTACACCTTC,CASSSRDSYGYTF
TRBJ1-1,-,TRBV10-1,-,TGCGCCAGCAGTAACGGACCAGGAACTGAAGCTTTCTTT,CASSNGPGTEAFF
TRBJ2-1,-,TRBV19,-,TGTGCCAGTAGTAAAGGGAGAAATGAGCAGTTCTTC,CASSKGRNEQFF
TRBJ2-7,-,TRBV6-2/TRBV6-3,TRBD1,TGTGCCAGCAGCGGACAGGGACGGGACGAGCAGTACTTC,CASSGQGRDEQYF
TRBJ1-1,few,TRBV10-3,-,TGTGCCATCAGTGGACAGACGAACACTGAAGCTTTCTTT,CAISGQTNTEAFF
TRBJ2-5,-,TRBV4-1,-,TGCGCCAGCAGCCAAGATCTCGGGGGCGACAGGATAGAGGAGACCCAGTACTTC,CASSQDLGGDRIEETQYF
TRBJ2-7,-,TRBV28,-,TGTGCCAGCAGTCAGGGTTGGTACGAGCAGTACTTC,CASSQGWYEQYF
TRBJ1-2,-,TRBV19,-,TGTGCCAGTAGTAAAGCTAACTATGGCTACACCTTC,CASSKANYGYTF
TRBJ2-5,-,TRBV7-2,TRBD2,TGTGCCAGCAGGAGACAGCGGGGGACCGGGGAGACCCAGTACTTC,CASRRQRGTGETQYF
TRBJ1-3,-,TRBV20-1,-,TGCAGTGCTAGAGATAGGAGGGCTTCTGGAAACACCATATATTTT,CSARDRRASGNTIYF
TRBJ2-1,-,TRBV7-9,TRBD1,TGTGCCAGCAGCTTTGACAGGGGGTCGGATGAGCAGTTCTTC,CASSFDRGSDEQFF
TRBJ2-3,-,TRBV5-4,TRBD2,TGTGCCAGCAGCTTACCAGCGGGAGGGGGGGATACGCAGTATTTT,CASSLPAGGGDTQYF
TRBJ2-2,few,TRBV15,-,TGTGCCACCAGCAGAGATAACACCGGGGAGCTGTTTTTT,CATSRDNTGELFF
TRBJ1-2,-,TRBV25-1,-,TGTGCCAGCAGTGAATATTCGGGGGAGGAGAACTATGGCTACACCTTC,CASSEYSGEENYGYTF
TRBJ1-1,-,TRBV5-1,-,TGCGCCAGCAGCTTGCTTCAGGGGAACACTGAAGCTTTCTTT,CASSLLQGNTEAFF
TRBJ2-7,few,TRBV11-3,-,TGTGCCAGCAGCTCGGGACGGTGGGAGCAGTACTTC,CASSSGRWEQYF
TRBJ2-3,-,TRBV11-3,TRBD1,TGTGCCAGCAGCTTAGATCAGAGGGACAGGGAGGTCACAGATACGCAGTATTTT,CASSLDQRDREVTDTQYF
TRBJ1-5,-,TRBV20-1,-,TGCAGTGCTAGCAACAGGTACGGGCAGCCCCAGCATTTT,CSASNRYGQPQHF
TRBJ2-7,-,TRBV5-1,-,TGCGCCAGCAGCTCGGAGGGCCAGCCGTACGAGCAGTACTTC,CASSSEGQPYEQYF
TRBJ1-1,-,TRBV7-8,-,TGTGCCAGCAGCTCTTCCCGGGAATTGGCGAATTCCATGAACACTGAAGCTTTCTTT,CASSSSRELANSMNTEAFF
TRBJ1-3,-,TRBV2,-,TGTGCCAGCAGTGAACTGGCACCCTCTGGAAACACCATATATTTT,CASSELAPSGNTIYF
TRBJ2-1,-,TRBV6-1,TRBD2,TGTGCCAGCAGTCTCCCGCGGGGGTCCTACAATGAGCAGTTCTTC,CASSLPRGSYNEQFF
TRBJ1-4,-,TRBV7-2,-,TGTGCCAGCAGCCCCACTTCTGAAAAACTGTTTTTT,CASSPTSEKLFF